This TCR beta chain was retrieved from a study of T cell responses to AZD1222 COVID-19 vaccine. Data came from immunoSEQ multiplex PCR; TCRdb stores just in-frame clones and leaves some out. Of more than 85,000 clones in the sample, about four fifths were seen once. The source of this sequence is an adult in good health. This specimen consisted of peripheral blood, obtained on day 0 of AZD1222 vaccination.

For the CDR3, the DNA is TGTGCCAGCAGCTTGGCAGGGTCCCTAAATCAGCCCCAGCATTTT. Translation gives CASSLAGSLNQPQHF. The chain employs TRBV7-2 and TRBJ1-5; D may be TRBD1 (5 bases). The CDR3 loop spans 15 amino acids. V lost 3 bases and J lost 4, with 13 bases in between. Germline-derived CDR1 and CDR2 are SGHTA and FQGNSA. Combining the CDR3 with reference TRBV7-2 and TRBJ1-5 gives the whole variable domain GAGVSQSPSNKVTEKGKDVELRCDPISGHTALYWYRQSLGQGLEFLIYFQGNSAPDKSGLPSDRFSAERTGGSVSTLTIQRTQQEDSAVYLCASSLAGSLNQPQHFGDGTRLSIL.